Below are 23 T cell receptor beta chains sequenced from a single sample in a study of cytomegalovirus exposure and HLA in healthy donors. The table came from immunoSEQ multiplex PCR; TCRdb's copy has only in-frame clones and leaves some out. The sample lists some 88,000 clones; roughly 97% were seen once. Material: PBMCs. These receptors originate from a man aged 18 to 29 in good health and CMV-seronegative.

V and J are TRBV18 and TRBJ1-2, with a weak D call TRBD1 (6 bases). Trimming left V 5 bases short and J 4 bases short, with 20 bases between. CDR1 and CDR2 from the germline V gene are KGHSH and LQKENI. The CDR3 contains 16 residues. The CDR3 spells CASSAVTGTNGYGYTF. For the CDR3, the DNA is TGTGCCAGCTCAGCAGTAACCGGGACAAATGGCTATGGCTACACCTTC.

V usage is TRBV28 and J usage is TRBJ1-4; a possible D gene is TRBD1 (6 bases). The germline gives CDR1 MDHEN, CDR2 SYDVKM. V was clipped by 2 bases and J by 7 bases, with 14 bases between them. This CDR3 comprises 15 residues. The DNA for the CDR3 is TGTGCCAGCAGTTTAATAGGGCAGGGGAGTGAAAAACTGTTTTTT. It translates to CASSLIGQGSEKLFF.

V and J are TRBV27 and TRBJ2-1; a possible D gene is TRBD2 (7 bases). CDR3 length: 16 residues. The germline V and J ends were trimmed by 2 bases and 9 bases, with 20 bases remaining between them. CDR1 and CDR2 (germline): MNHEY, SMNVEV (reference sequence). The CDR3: CASSLEGQAGLGEQFF. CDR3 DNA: TGTGCCAGCAGTTTAGAGGGACAAGCGGGACTCGGTGAGCAGTTCTTC.

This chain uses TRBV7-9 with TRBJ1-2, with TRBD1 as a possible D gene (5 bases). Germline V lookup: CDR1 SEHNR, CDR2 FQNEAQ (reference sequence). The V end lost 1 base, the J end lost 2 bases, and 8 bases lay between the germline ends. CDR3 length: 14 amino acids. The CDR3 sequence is CASSLGAGNYGYTF. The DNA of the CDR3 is TGTGCCAGCAGCTTAGGGGCAGGGAACTATGGCTACACCTTC.

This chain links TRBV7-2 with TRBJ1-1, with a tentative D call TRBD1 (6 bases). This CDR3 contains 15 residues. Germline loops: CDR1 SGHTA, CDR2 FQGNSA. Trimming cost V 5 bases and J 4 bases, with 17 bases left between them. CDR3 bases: TGTGCCAGCAGCCCGGGGGCGGGAGGAGGCACTGAAGCTTTCTTT. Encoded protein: CASSPGAGGGTEAFF.

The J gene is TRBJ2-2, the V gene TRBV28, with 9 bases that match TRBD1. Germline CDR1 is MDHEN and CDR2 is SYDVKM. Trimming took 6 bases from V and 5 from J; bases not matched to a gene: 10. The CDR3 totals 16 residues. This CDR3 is CASRANRGLGTGELFF. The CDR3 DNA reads TGTGCCAGCAGGGCGAACAGGGGGCTGGGGACCGGGGAGCTGTTTTTT.

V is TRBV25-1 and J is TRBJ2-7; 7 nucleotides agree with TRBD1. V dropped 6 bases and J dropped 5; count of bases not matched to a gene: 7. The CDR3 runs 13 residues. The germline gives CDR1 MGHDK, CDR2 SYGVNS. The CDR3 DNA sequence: TGTGCCAGCAGAGCACAGGGGTTTGACGAGCAGTACTTC. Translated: CASRAQGFDEQYF.

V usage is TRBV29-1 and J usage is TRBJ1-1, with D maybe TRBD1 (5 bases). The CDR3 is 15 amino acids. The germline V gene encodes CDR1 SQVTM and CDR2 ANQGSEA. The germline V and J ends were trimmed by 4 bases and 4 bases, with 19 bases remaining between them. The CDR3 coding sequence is TGCAGCGTTGTAGGTCTCGGGAGAGGGGCCACTGAAGCTTTCTTT. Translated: CSVVGLGRGATEAFF.

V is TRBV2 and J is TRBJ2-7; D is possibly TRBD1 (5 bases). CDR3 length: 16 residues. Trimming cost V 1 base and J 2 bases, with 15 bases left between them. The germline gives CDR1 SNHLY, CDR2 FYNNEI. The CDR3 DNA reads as TGTGCCAGCAGTGAAGACCAGGGCGGCCTAGCCTACGAGCAGTACTTC. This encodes CASSEDQGGLAYEQYF.

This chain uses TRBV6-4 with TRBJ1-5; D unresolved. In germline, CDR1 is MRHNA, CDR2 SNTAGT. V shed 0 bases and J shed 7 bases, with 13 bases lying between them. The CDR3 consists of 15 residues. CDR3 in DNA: TGTGCCAGCAGTGACTCGAGGAACACGAACCAGCCCCAGCATTTT. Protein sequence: CASSDSRNTNQPQHF.

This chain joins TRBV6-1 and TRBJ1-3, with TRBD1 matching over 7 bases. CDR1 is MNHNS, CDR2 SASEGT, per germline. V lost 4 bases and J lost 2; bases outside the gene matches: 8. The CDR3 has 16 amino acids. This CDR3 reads CASSGTRGIAGNTIYF. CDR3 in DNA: TGTGCCAGCAGTGGCACCAGGGGGATCGCTGGAAACACCATATATTTT.

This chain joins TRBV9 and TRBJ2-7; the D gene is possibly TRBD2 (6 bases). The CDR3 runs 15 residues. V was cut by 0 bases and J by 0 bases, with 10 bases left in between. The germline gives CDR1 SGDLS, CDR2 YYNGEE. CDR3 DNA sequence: TGTGCCAGCAGCGTAGACGGGGGAGGCTCCTACGAGCAGTACTTC. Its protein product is CASSVDGGGSYEQYF.

As DNA, the CDR3 is TGTGCCAGCAGCCAATGGGATCGGCAGGGGGACGAGCAGTTCTTC. Translating it yields CASSQWDRQGDEQFF. V gene TRBV27 combines with J gene TRBJ2-1; 7 positions match TRBD1. Germline V gene data show CDR1 as MNHEY and CDR2 as SMNVEV (reference sequence). The length of the CDR3 is 15 residues. V was clipped by 6 bases and J by 10 bases; unmatched bases: 15.

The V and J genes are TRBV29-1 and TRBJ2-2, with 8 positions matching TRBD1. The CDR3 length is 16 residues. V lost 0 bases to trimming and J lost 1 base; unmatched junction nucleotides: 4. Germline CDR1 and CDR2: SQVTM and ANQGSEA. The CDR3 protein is CSVEEGDRGNTGELFF. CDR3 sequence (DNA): TGCAGCGTTGAAGAGGGCGACAGGGGGAACACCGGGGAGCTGTTTTTT.

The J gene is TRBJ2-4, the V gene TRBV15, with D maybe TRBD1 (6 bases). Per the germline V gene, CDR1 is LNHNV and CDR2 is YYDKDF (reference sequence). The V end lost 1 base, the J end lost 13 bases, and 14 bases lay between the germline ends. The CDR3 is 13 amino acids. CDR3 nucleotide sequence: TGTGCCACCAGCAGAGGCCGCCAGGGGAGACAGTACTTC. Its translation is CATSRGRQGRQYF.

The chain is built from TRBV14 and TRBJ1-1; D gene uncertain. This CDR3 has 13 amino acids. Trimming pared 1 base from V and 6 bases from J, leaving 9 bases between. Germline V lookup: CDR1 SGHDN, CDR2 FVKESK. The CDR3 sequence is CASSQVASAEAFF. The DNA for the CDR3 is TGTGCCAGCAGCCAAGTGGCGAGCGCTGAAGCTTTCTTT.

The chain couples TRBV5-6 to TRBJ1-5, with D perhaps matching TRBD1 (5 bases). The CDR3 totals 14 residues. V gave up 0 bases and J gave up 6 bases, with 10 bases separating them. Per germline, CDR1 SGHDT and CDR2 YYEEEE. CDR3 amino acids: CASSLAGGSQPQHF. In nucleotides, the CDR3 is TGTGCCAGCAGCTTGGCCGGGGGGAGTCAGCCCCAGCATTTT.

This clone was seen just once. CDR3 in DNA: TGTGCCAGCAGCTCCAGGACTATTTCCGAGCAGTACGTC. It specifies CASSSRTISEQYV. The J gene is TRBJ2-7, the V gene TRBV7-4; D perhaps matches TRBD2 (6 bases). This CDR3 region has 13 residues. The V end was cut by 4 bases, the J end by 6 bases, with 13 bases between. Germline-derived CDR1 and CDR2 are SGHVT and SQSDAQ.

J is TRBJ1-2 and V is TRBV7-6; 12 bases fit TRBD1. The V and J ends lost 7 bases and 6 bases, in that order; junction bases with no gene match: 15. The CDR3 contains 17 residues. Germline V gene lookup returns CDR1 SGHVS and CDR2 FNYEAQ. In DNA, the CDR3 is TGTGCCAGCACTCTCAACCGACCGGGACAGGGGGCCGATGGCTACACCTTC. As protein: CASTLNRPGQGADGYTF.

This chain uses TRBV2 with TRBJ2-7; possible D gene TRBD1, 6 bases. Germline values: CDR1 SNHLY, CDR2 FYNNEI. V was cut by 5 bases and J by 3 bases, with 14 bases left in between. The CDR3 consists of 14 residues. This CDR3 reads CASSTQAGDYEQYF. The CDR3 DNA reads TGTGCCAGCAGTACCCAGGCAGGGGACTACGAGCAGTACTTC.

CDR3 sequence reads: CASSLGGEGYNEQFF. DNA for the CDR3: TGTGCCAGCAGCTTAGGGGGGGAGGGGTACAATGAGCAGTTCTTC. This chain joins TRBV11-2 and TRBJ2-1; 7 positions agree with TRBD2. This CDR3 comprises 15 residues. Germline trimming cut 1 base from V and 4 bases from J; bases unmatched to any gene: 4. Germline-derived CDR1 and CDR2 are SGHAT and FQNNGV.

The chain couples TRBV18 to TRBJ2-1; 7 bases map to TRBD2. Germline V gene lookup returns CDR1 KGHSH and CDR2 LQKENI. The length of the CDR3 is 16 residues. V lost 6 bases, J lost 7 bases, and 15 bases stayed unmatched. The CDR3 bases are TGTGCCAGCTCCCAGGGCGGGAGTGTGAGTGGGAATGAGCAGTTCTTC. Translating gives CASSQGGSVSGNEQFF.

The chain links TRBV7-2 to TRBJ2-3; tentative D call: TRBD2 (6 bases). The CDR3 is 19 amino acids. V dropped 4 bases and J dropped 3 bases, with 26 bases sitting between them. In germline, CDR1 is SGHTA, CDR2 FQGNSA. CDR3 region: CASSWLPAGGGLYTDTQYF. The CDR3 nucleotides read TGTGCCAGCAGCTGGCTCCCAGCGGGTGGGGGTTTATATACAGATACGCAGTATTTT.